The clone carrying this T cell receptor beta chain was found once. The data belong to a study of blood T cell repertoires in COVID-19. Study information: There were acute and convalescent COVID-19 samples, and they came from the United States, Italy and Spain. PBMCs, B-cell-depleted T cells, or T cells provided the cDNA or gDNA that made up the material.

CDR1 and CDR2 from the germline V gene are SGHTA and FQGNSA. The V and J ends lost 3 bases and 8 bases respectively, with 11 bases between them. There are 13 residues in the CDR3. Enrolled through a virtual design, the participants were between roughly 18 and 90 years of age and came from about two dozen US areas. Sequencing was performed with immunoSEQ multiplex PCR; in TCRdb, only in-frame clones are kept and a portion is missing. Of approximately 290,000 clones in the sample, 90% are singletons; the top ten hold 0.95% to 1.3%. Sequencing was carried out using PBMCs or T cells enriched from blood (not recorded which). The chain combines TRBV7-2 with TRBJ2-1; D not certain. The sequence came from a young woman who had recovered from COVID-19. The CDR3 region is CASSFLENHEQFF. The CDR3 DNA follows: TGTGCCAGCAGCTTTCTAGAGAACCATGAGCAGTTCTTC.